This record looks at one T cell receptor (beta chain) sequence and its context. The antigen this receptor binds is unknown. Base qualities are missing; no much larger clone stands one base away. Other DNA sequences in the same sample also yield this CDR3. Each donor gave one peripheral blood draw, averaging about 100 mL, which was collected into heparinised tubes. Using a panel that included CD45RO, CCR7, CD25, CD127, CD95 and CD27, naive, central memory, regulatory and stem cell-like memory CD4+ T cells were sorted on a BD FACSAria II. A purity above 95% was achieved for all sorted populations. PBMCs were isolated immediately by Lymphoprep density gradient centrifugation and stained directly without culture. So that batch effects would be minimized, each experiment stained and sorted samples in pairs, pairing one healthy donor with one patient. The CDR3, cysteine through phenylalanine, is 14 amino acids long. Solely the CDR3 DNA is kept, with 42 bases framed from the first base. Trimming costs V 1 base and J 4 bases, and their ends lie 11 bases apart. For CDR1 and CDR2, the germline V gene (reference sequence) lists SEHNR and FQNEAQ.

The sample originates from a study of beta chain features in type 1 diabetes (dated by TCRdb to 2017 to 2018). Notes on the research overall: Patients and healthy donors did not differ in mean age, gender distribution, total cell number or subset yield. A total of about 110 million sorted cells were examined across all samples, and the number of cells per subset was strongly correlated with RNA yield. Regulatory and stem cell-like memory subsets were obtained from only 8 patients and roughly 8 healthy donors, while naive and central memory subsets were obtained from all 30 or so donors. The study compared TCRB repertoires of sorted circulating CD4+ T cell subsets between recently diagnosed type 1 diabetes patients and matched healthy donors.

All of the isolated RNA was reverse transcribed with the High Capacity cDNA Reverse Transcription Kit, so expressed TCRB transcripts were sequenced. Naive, central memory and regulatory T cell samples underwent deep immunoSEQ sequencing, averaging approximately 3.5 million total reads per sample. Sorted cells were lysed in RLT buffer, and RNA was extracted using DNase-treated RNeasy Micro or Mini kits according to cell number. Each cell subset was processed on its own to prevent cross-contamination, while patient and healthy donor samples were processed together. Using the immunoSEQ multiplex PCR, TCRB sequences were amplified from cDNA into 87-bp fragments spanning the CDR3 region. Sequencing of the amplicons was performed on the Illumina HiSeq platform. As for the original processing: PCR bias was computationally corrected using synthetic template baselines, reads within Hamming distance 2 were collapsed, and singletons that could not be merged were discarded. Reads were aligned against IMGT to assign V, D and J genes, CDR3 length and insertions or deletions at six rearrangement sites. Within each subset, clonotype counts were normalized to sorted cell number, and only after that were true diversity and Gini coefficients computed with the tcR R package. The overlap coefficient, calculated on TCRB nucleotide sequences, was used to quantify repertoire sharing. As a proxy for the pre-selection repertoire, out-of-frame TCRB sequences from naive cells were analyzed. Here the immuneACCESS table is served through TCRdb, limited to in-frame sequences with V and J called. Missing clones are a known gap in these copies; in checked studies unresolved V genes cover under half, and the rest lacks a known reason. The D gene and trimming were derived from the DNA, and the V and J assignments and clone size from that table. Present in this sample are over 700,000 clones, roughly a sixth of which were seen just once. The top ten constitute around 0.02% of the sample.

General conclusions and limits of the study: PCR may preferentially amplify shorter templates, but because patient and control samples were amplified and corrected together, any resulting skew would affect both groups equally. At VDJ recombination sites, type 1 diabetes patients had fewer insertions and more deleted nucleotides, which implies abnormalities in thymic rearrangement. Because small numbers of individuals were included in the HLA sub-analyses, any influence of HLA type on TCRB rearrangement was left unresolved. In all four CD4+ subsets, TCRB CDR3 length was moderately but significantly shorter in type 1 diabetes patients. Sequencing cDNA rather than genomic DNA could over-represent highly expressing activated cells, although activation and CD3 levels did not differ between groups. Naive, central memory and regulatory TCRB repertoires appeared to be more alike among patients than among healthy donors.

Source material: naive CD4+ T cells from blood. The cell subset or site tag for this specimen amounts to: true naive CD4+ T cells. This TCR derives from a woman aged 18-35 years in good health. This receptor chain uses TRBV7-9 and TRBJ2-7, with a tentative D gene TRBD1 over 5 matching bases. The nucleotide sequence is TGTGCCAGCAGCTTAGAAAGGGGTAGATACGAGCAGTACTTC. Translated, this is CASSLERGRYEQYF.